The sequence of this T cell receptor beta chain was determined in a study of CD8 T cells in Susac syndrome. When the RNA was reverse transcribed, random hexamers were used with an input of roughly 0.5 to 1 ug. Across 54 Vbeta and 13 Jbeta, TCR beta CDR3 was amplified with immunoSEQ multiplex PCR. From the immunoSEQ multiplex PCR reads, TCRdb called clonotypes with MiXCR, one entry per CDR3 protein. The table includes about 120,000 distinct CDR3 sequences, around 96% detected once. The CDR3 has 14 amino acids. Trimming took 7 bases from V and 2 from J, leaving 13 bases between them. The chain links TRBV12-3 or TRBV12-4 to TRBJ2-3; D is possibly TRBD2 (5 bases). The source is a human donor with Susac syndrome. The sample consisted of CD8+ T cells from PBMCs. CDR3 protein: CASNIGMNTDTQYF. In DNA, the CDR3 is TGTGCCAGCAACATCGGGATGAACACAGATACGCAGTATTTT.